The rows below give T cell receptor beta chains drawn from one sample of a study of T-cell memory formation after mild COVID-19. One entry per CDR3 protein, called by TCRdb with MiXCR from the 5' RACE reads. The sample holds around 150,000 distinct CDR3 sequences; roughly 14% are singletons and the top ten take 13% to 15%. The sample taken for sequencing was PBMCs or a T cell subset sorted from them (not recorded which). All receptors derive from an adult woman who had mild COVID-19 (a few samples of this study predate the infection). Cell type and time point are not known. The CDR3 runs from the conserved cysteine through the conserved F or W. Fields, in order: D gene, clone size, J gene, V gene, CDR3 DNA, CDR3 protein. D genes are given only for firm matches. Some rows mark clone size as missing; the rest say once, few, many or name a class of expanded clone.

D gene: TRBD1
clone size: few
J gene: TRBJ1-5
V gene: TRBV7-8
CDR3 DNA: TGTGCCAGCAGCTTAGATGGGACAGGGGGCCAGCCCCAGCATTTT
CDR3 protein: CASSLDGTGGQPQHF

D gene: TRBD2
clone size: few
J gene: TRBJ2-1
V gene: TRBV19
CDR3 DNA: TGTGCCAGTAGTATTGGGGCGGGAGGTACATACAATGAGCAGTTCTTC
CDR3 protein: CASSIGAGGTYNEQFF

D gene: TRBD2
clone size: .
J gene: TRBJ2-7
V gene: TRBV5-6
CDR3 DNA: TGTGCCAGCAGCTGGGGACTAGCGGTATACGAGCAGTACTTC
CDR3 protein: CASSWGLAVYEQYF

D gene: .
clone size: few
J gene: TRBJ2-1
V gene: TRBV11-1
CDR3 DNA: TGTGCCAGCAGCTTACAAGCTTACACCTACAATGAGCAGTTCTTC
CDR3 protein: CASSLQAYTYNEQFF

D gene: .
clone size: .
J gene: TRBJ2-3
V gene: TRBV11-2
CDR3 DNA: TGTGCCAGCAGCTTAGGTAGGGTCCGGGACTGGACAGATACGCAGTATTTT
CDR3 protein: CASSLGRVRDWTDTQYF

D gene: TRBD2
clone size: .
J gene: TRBJ2-3
V gene: TRBV2
CDR3 DNA: TGTGCCAGTCGGTGGCGGGGGAGCACAGATACGCAGTATTTT
CDR3 protein: CASRWRGSTDTQYF

D gene: .
clone size: .
J gene: TRBJ1-1
V gene: TRBV7-8
CDR3 DNA: TGTGCCAGCAGCCACCCGAGCAGCGTAGCTTTCTTT
CDR3 protein: CASSHPSSVAFF

D gene: .
clone size: once
J gene: TRBJ2-3
V gene: TRBV5-1
CDR3 DNA: TGCGCCAGCAGCTTGGGACTAGGGGATACGCAGTATTTT
CDR3 protein: CASSLGLGDTQYF

D gene: TRBD1
clone size: few
J gene: TRBJ1-5
V gene: TRBV6-1
CDR3 DNA: TGTGCCAGCACTAAAAGACAGGGGGCTAATCAGCCCCAGCATTTT
CDR3 protein: CASTKRQGANQPQHF

D gene: TRBD1
clone size: .
J gene: TRBJ2-5
V gene: TRBV20-1
CDR3 DNA: TGCAGTGCTAAAACGGGACAGCGGAGGCAAGAGACCCAGTACTTC
CDR3 protein: CSAKTGQRRQETQYF

D gene: TRBD1
clone size: few
J gene: TRBJ2-5
V gene: TRBV29-1
CDR3 DNA: TGCAGCGTCCTCCGGGACAGGGGAGAGACCCAGTACTTC
CDR3 protein: CSVLRDRGETQYF

D gene: TRBD2
clone size: many
J gene: TRBJ2-2
V gene: TRBV3-1
CDR3 DNA: TGTGCCAGCAGCCAAGGACTAGCGGGCGCCACCGGGGAGCTGTTTTTT
CDR3 protein: CASSQGLAGATGELFF

D gene: .
clone size: few
J gene: TRBJ1-1
V gene: TRBV19
CDR3 DNA: TGTGCCAGTAGGCTTAGTTCCGGGAACACTGAAGCTTTCTTT
CDR3 protein: CASRLSSGNTEAFF

D gene: TRBD1
clone size: .
J gene: TRBJ1-2
V gene: TRBV5-5
CDR3 DNA: TGTGCCAGCAGCCTAGGGGGCGCGTCCAACTATGGCTACACCTTC
CDR3 protein: CASSLGGASNYGYTF

D gene: .
clone size: few
J gene: TRBJ1-2
V gene: TRBV7-9
CDR3 DNA: TGTGCCAGCAGCTCACAGGGACGTGGCTACACCTTC
CDR3 protein: CASSSQGRGYTF

D gene: .
clone size: few
J gene: TRBJ1-2
V gene: TRBV5-1
CDR3 DNA: TGCGCCAGCAGCTTGGAGGGGAAAGCTAACTATGGCTACACCTTC
CDR3 protein: CASSLEGKANYGYTF

D gene: .
clone size: .
J gene: TRBJ1-1
V gene: TRBV6-2/TRBV6-3
CDR3 DNA: TGTGCCAGCAGTAACGGGGCAGGGCCCGGACCTTTCTTT
CDR3 protein: CASSNGAGPGPFF

D gene: .
clone size: .
J gene: TRBJ2-2
V gene: TRBV7-3
CDR3 DNA: TGTGCCAGCACAAGGACTACTTACACCGGGGAGCTGTTTTTT
CDR3 protein: CASTRTTYTGELFF

D gene: .
clone size: few
J gene: TRBJ2-1
V gene: TRBV29-1
CDR3 DNA: TGCAGCGTCCGAAGGGGGACTACTAGTCGCGAGCAGTTCTTC
CDR3 protein: CSVRRGTTSREQFF

D gene: TRBD1
clone size: .
J gene: TRBJ2-6
V gene: TRBV20-1
CDR3 DNA: TGCAGTGCCCGGACGGACAGGTTTGTCTCTGGGGCCAACGTCCTGACTTTC
CDR3 protein: CSARTDRFVSGANVLTF

D gene: TRBD1
clone size: few
J gene: TRBJ2-4
V gene: TRBV6-5
CDR3 DNA: TGTGCCAGCAGGCGAAACAGGGGTTCGGCCAAAAACATTCAGTACTTC
CDR3 protein: CASRRNRGSAKNIQYF

D gene: .
clone size: few
J gene: TRBJ1-1
V gene: TRBV7-9
CDR3 DNA: TGTGCCAGCAGGCAGGAGTCTGAAGCTTTCTTT
CDR3 protein: CASRQESEAFF